This T cell receptor beta chain was retrieved from a study of response to subunit inactivated influenza vaccine listed by TCRdb under 2018. Notes on the research overall: The study used deep quantitative T cell receptor repertoire profiling to track responses to a trivalent subunit inactivated influenza vaccine.

The library was prepared using RT-PCR. Sequenced on an Illumina HiSeq 2500. In TCRdb, the public reads were trimmed at Q25 with fastp and aligned with MiXCR, with productive beta chains retained. Each CDR3 protein gets just one entry, which takes the most common genes and DNA from the rows behind it. For this sample there are about 650,000 distinct CDR3 sequences; around 13% appear just once. The top ten clonotypes cover 7.6% of the sample. Worth noting for this clonotype: Its antigen is unknown. Base qualities are not recorded, but no much larger clone differs from it by a single base.

V is trimmed back by 2 bases and J by 6 bases, and the junction contains 10 bases that no gene match accounts for. The CDR3 numbers 15 residues from cysteine through phenylalanine. Only CDR3 DNA is held: 45 bases, read in frame from base 1. The germline V gene (reference sequence) sets CDR1 to DFQATT and CDR2 to SNEGSKA. What the work shows at the level of the full study, not this receptor alone: The authors proposed that each seasonal influenza vaccination may bring in only a limited number of new T cells.

The receptor comes from a man aged 50 to 59 who received an inactivated influenza vaccine. Donor details come from another sample of the same person, matched by shared clones. The rearranged segments are TRBV20-1 and TRBJ2-7, with 10 junctional bases fitting TRBD2. This sample comprised PBMCs from blood, obtained 14 days before vaccination. The CDR3 is CSARKSGGDLGEQYF. The nucleotide sequence is given as TGCAGTGCTAGAAAGAGCGGGGGGGATTTAGGCGAGCAGTACTTC.